This T cell receptor beta chain was identified in a study of shared clonotypes between healthy human individuals. Findings and caveats of the study: The researchers took only blood, and tissue repertoires probably look different.

From germline, CDR1 is SGHRS and CDR2 YFSETQ. CDR3 length equals 16 residues. Trimming removed 2 bases at V and 8 bases at J, with 19 bases between. This clone was picked up one time. The antigen is not known. The run depth of the assay was deep. Some clones are missing from TCRdb's copy, which holds only in-frame ones; the method was immunoSEQ multiplex PCR. This sample has a few million clones; 80% to 95% occur once, and the top ten carry roughly 0.36%. The specimen was naive CD4+ T cells from PBMCs. Regarding subset: CD45RA+ positively selected. This receptor was identified in a man between 18 and 29 years old in good health. Some clones in this sample may be carry-over from other donors' samples. The chain is built from TRBV5-1 and TRBJ1-4; the D gene is possibly TRBD1 (6 bases). The CDR3 DNA follows: TGCGCCAGCAGCTTACGTGGACAGCAAGGTGGCGAAAAACTGTTTTTT. Translation gives CASSLRGQQGGEKLFF.